The subject of this entry is one T cell receptor (beta chain). This entry comes from a study of T-cell memory formation after mild COVID-19. Each CDR3 protein gets one entry after TCRdb re-called the 5' RACE reads with MiXCR. The data contain roughly 350,000 distinct CDR3 sequences, under 25% of them singletons. The germline V and J ends were trimmed by 0 bases and 4 bases, with 10 bases remaining between them. The CDR3 consists of 14 residues. Germline CDR1 and CDR2: KGHSH and LQKENI. The sequencing input was PBMCs or a T cell subset sorted from them (not recorded which). This sequence originates from an adult woman who had mild COVID-19 (a few samples of this study predate the infection). Cell type and time point are not known. The J gene is TRBJ2-7, the V gene TRBV18; D is possibly TRBD1 (6 bases). CDR3 in amino acids: CASSPPTRGYEQYF. The DNA for the CDR3 is TGTGCCAGCTCACCACCGACCAGGGGTTACGAGCAGTACTTC.